Listed here is a single T cell receptor beta chain. The antigen this receptor binds is unknown. Per-nucleotide qualities are absent, and no much larger clonotype sits a single base away. The treatment or condition label of this sample denotes: in vitro stimulation with specific CMV peptide epitopes to enrich CMV-specific T cells. The sample belongs to a study of T cell repertoires in cytomegalovirus infection (dated by TCRdb to about 2019). Describing the broader study: Alongside well-studied HLA-B-restricted epitopes, the peptide stimulations were aimed at recently identified HLA-C-restricted CMV epitopes, whose presentation resists viral immunomodulation. The HLA type of each donor mattered for the analysis, because public TCR beta signatures pointed to carriage of CMV infection along with the matching HLA type.

The germline V gene specifies SQVTM as CDR1 and ANQGSEA as CDR2. The V end loses 3 bases and the J end loses 1 base, and a stretch of 8 bases separates them. Counted from cysteine to phenylalanine, this CDR3 has 13 amino acids. Only the CDR3 portion is preserved as DNA: 39 bases, with reading frame beginning at the first base. Sequencer: Illumina HiSeq 1500. Clones were called with MiXCR by TCRdb after fastp trimmed the public reads at Q25, and only in-frame beta chains were retained. Every entry covers one CDR3 protein and lists the most common genes and DNA from its rows. Present in this sample are roughly 990,000 distinct CDR3 sequences, approximately 31% of which were seen just once. The ten top clones hold roughly 12% of the sample. General findings and caveats noted by the study authors: Carriers of CMV infection plus the relevant HLA type were discriminated by the cumulative frequency of public TCR beta family members in the study cohort and in an independent roughly 400-donor cohort. In the ex vivo response, HLA-C-restricted CMV-specific TCR beta clonotypes were dominant, and in two of eight donors the single most frequent clonotype came from this HLA-C-restricted group.

The rearrangement joined TRBV29-1 to TRBJ2-3; tentative D gene TRBD1, with 6 bases matching. The specimen was cultured CD8+ T cells from PBMCs, collected from culture after CMV antigen stimulation. The clonotype comes from a human donor in good health (CMV status not recorded). Some clones in this sample may be carry-over from other donors' samples. The CDR3 is CSVDWTGTDTQYF. The DNA is as follows: TGCAGCGTTGATTGGACAGGCACAGATACGCAGTATTTT.